This T cell receptor beta chain is from a study of cytomegalovirus exposure and HLA in healthy donors. In regard to this clone: What it binds is unknown.

Study outcomes and limitations: Fewer N-insertions (relative to the roughly 660-donor mean) were reportedly seen in an Asian-associated ancestry cluster in a later analysis. The authors listed 150 to 200 TCR beta chains as cytomegalovirus-associated.

The PCR employed 60 Vbeta primers together with 13 Jbeta primers. The protocol was immunoSEQ multiplex PCR, while the TCRdb copy is restricted to in-frame clones and leaves out a portion. This table has roughly 110,000 clones, 82% appearing once. Germline CDR1 and CDR2: MNHEY and SMNVEV (reference sequence). The CDR3 runs to 16 residues. The junction had 7 bases not matched to a gene; V was cut back by 5 bases and J by 0 bases. The chain recombines TRBV27 with TRBJ2-1, with 7 bases identical to TRBD1. This receptor was taken from a man under 40 in good health and CMV-seropositive. Sequenced sample: PBMCs. CDR3 region: CASSVTRDSSYNEQFF. Here the CDR3 DNA reads TGTGCCAGCAGTGTGACCCGGGACAGCTCCTACAATGAGCAGTTCTTC.